These 14 T cell receptor beta chains share one sample of origin, sequenced in a study of human T cells and chemical hapten exposure. TCRdb re-derived calls from the RACE reads in MiXCR, one entry per CDR3 protein. Found here are about 80,000 distinct CDR3 sequences, roughly 10% of them singletons; the top ten hold under 2.5%. Time point described: patch test 2, 6 weeks after DPC sensitization. Treatment noted: therapeutic diphenylcyclopropenone sensitization with weekly scalp DPC. Sequences were derived from whole blood, sampled in connection with sensitization to the hapten diphenylcyclopropenone (DPC). These receptors were collected from a woman in her thirties with alopecia areata. Some clones in this sample may be carry-over from other donors' samples.

This clonotype was detected ten times or more. The chain couples TRBV7-3 to TRBJ2-2, with D hard to call. CDR3 length: 12 residues. The germline V gene encodes CDR1 SGHTA and CDR2 FQGTGA. V lost 4 bases and J lost 0, with 0 bases in between. The chain's CDR3 is CASSSNTGELFF. DNA of the CDR3: TGTGCCAGCAGCTCGAACACCGGGGAGCTGTTTTTT.

This clonotype was seen only a few times. The chain links TRBV6-2 or TRBV6-3 to TRBJ2-1, with unresolved D. CDR1 and CDR2 (germline): MNHEY, SVGEGT. V dropped 6 bases and J dropped 5 bases, with 14 bases sitting between them. The CDR3 spans 14 residues. CDR3 in amino acids: CASRTVAPNNEQFF. The CDR3 nucleotides are TGTGCCAGCAGGACCGTGGCACCCAACAATGAGCAGTTCTTC.

The chain links TRBV30 to TRBJ2-1; D gene ambiguous. Germline V gene sequence: CDR1 GTSNPN, CDR2 SVGIG (reference sequence). The CDR3 spans 15 residues. Trimming left V 3 bases short and J 2 bases short, with 14 bases between. The CDR3 protein is CAWSPPRRAYNEQFF. CDR3 DNA sequence: TGTGCCTGGAGCCCCCCCCGGCGTGCCTACAATGAGCAGTTCTTC.

V usage is TRBV28 and J usage is TRBJ1-4; no clear D gene. Trimming took off 7 bases at V and 4 bases at J, with 7 bases between the two ends. This CDR3 has 12 amino acids. The germline gives CDR1 MDHEN, CDR2 SYDVKM. In DNA, the CDR3 is TGTGCCAGCACTCTGAATAATGAAAAACTGTTTTTT. Its protein is CASTLNNEKLFF.

The gene calls are TRBV5-4 and TRBJ2-6; tentative D call: TRBD1 (5 bases). The CDR3 consists of 15 residues. Germline V gene sequence: CDR1 SGHNT, CDR2 YYREEE (reference sequence). Trimming stripped 0 bases from V and 7 bases from J, with 11 bases between. The CDR3 nucleotides are TGTGCCAGCAGCTTGGGGCAGGGCCAAGCCAACGTCCTGACTTTC. This codes for CASSLGQGQANVLTF. The full variable domain, rest sourced from reference TRBV5-4 and TRBJ2-6, is ETGVTQSPTHLIKTRGQQVTLRCSSQSGHNTVSWYQQALGQGPQFIFQYYREEENGRGNFPPRFSGLQFPNYSSELNVNALELDDSALYLCASSLGQGQANVLTFGAGSRLTVL.

This clonotype was picked up many times. J is TRBJ1-3 and V is TRBV4-1; D uncertain. The CDR3 covers 18 residues. Trimming took off 0 bases at V and 4 bases at J, with 19 bases between the two ends. CDR1 is MGHRA and CDR2 is YSYEKL in the germline V gene. The CDR3 loop reads CASSQDGPGPSTGNTIYF. The CDR3 DNA reads as TGCGCCAGCAGCCAAGATGGCCCGGGTCCTTCGACAGGAAACACCATATATTTT.

The chain is built from TRBV18 and TRBJ1-6, with 7 bases fitting TRBD1. J lost 11 bases, V lost 5 bases, and 6 bases had no gene match. Germline values: CDR1 KGHSH, CDR2 LQKENI. The CDR3 extends over 13 amino acids. CDR3 sequence (DNA): TGTGCCAGCTCAGGGGGACAGATAACACCCCTCCACTTT. It is translated as CASSGGQITPLHF.

This clonotype was counted at least ten times. The chain carries TRBV5-1 and TRBJ2-5; D might be TRBD1 (6 bases). There are 14 residues in the CDR3. CDR1 and CDR2 from the germline V gene are SGHRS and YFSETQ. V shed 1 base and J shed 5 bases, with 12 bases lying between them. CDR3 coding DNA: TGCGCCAGCAGCTTGTTGGGGGCTGGGGAGACCCAGTACTTC. Translated: CASSLLGAGETQYF.

This clonotype was seen many times. The gene calls are TRBV29-1 and TRBJ1-4, with 7 nucleotides matching TRBD1. This CDR3 contains 14 residues. Germline trimming cut 0 bases from V and 6 bases from J; bases unmatched to any gene: 4. Germline loops: CDR1 SQVTM, CDR2 ANQGSEA. The CDR3 loop reads CSVEDRQGDEKLFF. For the CDR3, the DNA is TGCAGCGTTGAAGACCGGCAGGGGGATGAAAAACTGTTTTTT.

A few counts support this clonotype. V gene TRBV29-1 combines with J gene TRBJ2-1; 7 nucleotides agree with TRBD1. V dropped 1 base and J dropped 6; count of bases not matched to a gene: 9. Germline V gene data show CDR1 as SQVTM and CDR2 as ANQGSEA. This CDR3 has 15 amino acids. The CDR3 bases are TGCAGCGTTGAAGCCCCCCGACAGGGTGGCAATGAGCAGTTCTTC. Translating it yields CSVEAPRQGGNEQFF.

This chain connects TRBV7-2 to TRBJ2-1, with a weak D call TRBD2 (6 bases). The V gene lost 6 bases and the J gene lost 4 bases, with 16 bases spanning the gap. Germline V gene data show CDR1 as SGHTA and CDR2 as FQGNSA. The CDR3 runs to 15 residues. The chain's CDR3 is CASRRSAGPYNEQFF. Here the CDR3 DNA reads TGTGCCAGCAGACGCTCGGCGGGACCTTACAATGAGCAGTTCTTC.

This clonotype was picked up many times. The chain links TRBV7-2 to TRBJ1-3; D is uncertain. Trimming left V 7 bases short and J 4 bases short, with 20 bases between. This CDR3 has 16 amino acids. Germline CDR1 is SGHTA and CDR2 is FQGNSA. The CDR3 DNA reads as TGTGCCAGCACCTCACGAGGGTTTTTGGGGGGAAACACCATATATTTT. Translating it yields CASTSRGFLGGNTIYF.

The sample holds a few counts of this clonotype. The chain carries TRBV28 and TRBJ2-1, with a weak D call TRBD2 (6 bases). V lost 6 bases and J lost 6, with 15 bases in between. This CDR3 comprises 14 residues. CDR1 and CDR2 from the germline V gene are MDHEN and SYDVKM. For the CDR3, the DNA is TGTGCCAGCAGCCTGGCTGGAGGGGCCAATGAGCAGTTCTTC. This codes for CASSLAGGANEQFF.

The DNA for the CDR3 is TGTGCCAGCAGCCAAGCTTCCCGGGGCGATGAGCAGTACTTC. As protein: CASSQASRGDEQYF. The J gene is TRBJ2-1, the V gene TRBV3-1; D is perhaps TRBD1 or TRBD2 (5 bases each). The DNA end is more similar to TRBJ2-7, so the J call may be wrong. The germline V gene has CDR1 LGHDT and CDR2 YNNKEL (reference sequence). The CDR3 totals 14 residues.